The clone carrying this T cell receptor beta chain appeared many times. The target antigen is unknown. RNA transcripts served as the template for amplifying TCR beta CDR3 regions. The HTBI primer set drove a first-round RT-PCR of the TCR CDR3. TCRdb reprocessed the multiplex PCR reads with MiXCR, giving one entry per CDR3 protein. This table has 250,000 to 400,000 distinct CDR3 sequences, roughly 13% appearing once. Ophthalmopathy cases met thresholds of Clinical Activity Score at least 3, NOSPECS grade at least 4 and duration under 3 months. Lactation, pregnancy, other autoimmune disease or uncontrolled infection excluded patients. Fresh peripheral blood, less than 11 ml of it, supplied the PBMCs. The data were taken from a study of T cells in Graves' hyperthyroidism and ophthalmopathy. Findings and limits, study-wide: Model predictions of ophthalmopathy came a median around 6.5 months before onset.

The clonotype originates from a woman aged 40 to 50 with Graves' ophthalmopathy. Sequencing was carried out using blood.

CDR3 DNA: TGTGCCAGCAGCTACACACAGGGCGGAACTGAAGCTTTCTTT. The encoded protein is CASSYTQGGTEAFF. The genes are TRBV7-9 and TRBJ1-1; D perhaps matches TRBD1 (6 bases). CDR3 size: 14 residues. Trimming left V 4 bases short and J 5 bases short, with 14 bases between. CDR1 and CDR2 (germline): SEHNR, FQNEAQ (reference sequence).